This record covers a single T cell receptor (beta chain). The sample is drawn from a study of technical replicates of blood from a handful of donors. The data were produced by immunoSEQ multiplex PCR, yet TCRdb's version contains in-frame clones alone and is incomplete. The sample includes 50,000 or so clones, 92% of them seen just once. The germline CDR1 and CDR2 sequences are ENHRY and SYGVKD. CDR3 size: 14 residues. V was clipped by 5 bases and J by 4 bases; unmatched bases: 5. This receptor was identified in a human donor in good health. Some clones in this sample may be carry-over from other donors' samples. The rearrangement joins TRBV10-3 to TRBJ1-2; 9 nucleotides match TRBD1. Sequenced: PBMCs. The CDR3: CAISTGQGIYGYTF. DNA for the CDR3: TGTGCCATCAGTACTGGACAGGGGATCTATGGCTACACCTTC.